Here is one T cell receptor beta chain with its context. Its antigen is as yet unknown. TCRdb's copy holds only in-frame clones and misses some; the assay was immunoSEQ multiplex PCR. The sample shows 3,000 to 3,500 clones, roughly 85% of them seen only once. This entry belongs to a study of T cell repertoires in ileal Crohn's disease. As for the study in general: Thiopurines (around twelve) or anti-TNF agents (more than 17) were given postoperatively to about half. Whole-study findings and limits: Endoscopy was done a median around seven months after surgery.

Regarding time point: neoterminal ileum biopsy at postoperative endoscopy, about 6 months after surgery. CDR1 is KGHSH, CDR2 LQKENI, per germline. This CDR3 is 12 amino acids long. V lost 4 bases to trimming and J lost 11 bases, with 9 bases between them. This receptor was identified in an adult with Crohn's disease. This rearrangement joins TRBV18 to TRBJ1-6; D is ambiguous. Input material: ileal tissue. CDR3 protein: CASSQDSPPLHF. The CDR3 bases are TGTGCCAGCTCACAAGACTCCCCACCCCTCCACTTT. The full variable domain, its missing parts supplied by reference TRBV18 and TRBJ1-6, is NAGVMQNPRHLVRRRGQEARLRCSPMKGHSHVYWYRQLPEEGLKFMVYLQKENIIDESGMPKERFSAEFPKEGPSILRIQQVVRGDSAAYFCASSQDSPPLHFGNGTRLTVT.